The present TCR beta chain was sequenced within a study of cytomegalovirus exposure and HLA in healthy donors. As for the study in general: Samples from HLA-typed donors yielded around 85 million unique TCRs in an early data release.

CDR1 is SGHNT and CDR2 is YYREEE in the germline V gene (reference sequence). This CDR3 spans 17 amino acids. Trimming cost V 4 bases and J 8 bases, with 24 bases left between them. Study-level results: Most TCRs appeared rarely, but some public TCRs recurred in many donors.

Researchers ran the PCR with 60 Vbeta and 13 Jbeta primers. The data were produced by immunoSEQ multiplex PCR, yet TCRdb's version contains in-frame clones alone and is incomplete. The sample lists about 180,000 clones, just over 75% seen once, with approximately 1.4% in the top ten. Healthy bone marrow donors formed the donor group. A word on this clone: Its matching antigen is unknown.

The chain couples TRBV5-4 to TRBJ2-2; D is perhaps TRBD2 (6 bases). This clonotype was sampled from a man in his late teens or twenties in good health and CMV-seronegative. The sequencing input was PBMCs. CDR3 in amino acids: CASSRKMPGPAGGELFF. In DNA form, the CDR3 reads TGTGCCAGCAGCCGGAAAATGCCGGGACCGGCGGGGGGGGAGCTGTTTTTT. The variable domain in full, with the rest retrieved from reference TRBV5-4 and TRBJ2-2, is ETGVTQSPTHLIKTRGQQVTLRCSSQSGHNTVSWYQQALGQGPQFIFQYYREEENGRGNFPPRFSGLQFPNYSSELNVNALELDDSALYLCASSRKMPGPAGGELFFGEGSRLTVL.